This entry describes one T cell receptor beta chain. Other DNA sequences within the sample encode an identical CDR3. Measured with immunoSEQ multiplex PCR; TCRdb has only the in-frame clones, and not every one. The data show 110,000 or so clones, with 94% seen just once and 3.8% held by the top ten. V lost 3 bases and J lost 2, with 7 bases in between. Germline V gives CDR1 MDHEN, CDR2 SYDVKM. This CDR3 is 13 amino acids long. This sample stems from a study of brain T cells in children with intractable seizures. The receptor was derived from a boy in the first two years of life with hemimegalencephaly and intractable seizures. V is TRBV28 and J is TRBJ1-2, with D perhaps TRBD1 (5 bases). This sample comprised peripheral blood, obtained at surgery. Here the CDR3 reads CASSFGGNYGYTF. CDR3 nucleotides: TGTGCCAGCAGTTTCGGGGGGAACTATGGCTACACCTTC.